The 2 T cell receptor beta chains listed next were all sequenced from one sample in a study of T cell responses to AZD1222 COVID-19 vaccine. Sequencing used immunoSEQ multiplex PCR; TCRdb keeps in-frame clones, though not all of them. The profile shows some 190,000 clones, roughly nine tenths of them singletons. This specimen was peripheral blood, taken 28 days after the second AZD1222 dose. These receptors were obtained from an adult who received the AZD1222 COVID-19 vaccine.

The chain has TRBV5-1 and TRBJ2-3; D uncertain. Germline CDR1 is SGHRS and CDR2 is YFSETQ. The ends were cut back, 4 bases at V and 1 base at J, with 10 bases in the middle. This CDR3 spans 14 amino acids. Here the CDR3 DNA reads TGCGCCAGCAGCCCGATTGCAGGCACAGATACGCAGTATTTT. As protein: CASSPIAGTDTQYF.

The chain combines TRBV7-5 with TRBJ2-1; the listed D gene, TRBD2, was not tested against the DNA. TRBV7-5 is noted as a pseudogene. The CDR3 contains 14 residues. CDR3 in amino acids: CARSGRLAGGLQFF. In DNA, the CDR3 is TGTGCCAGAAGCGGCCGACTAGCGGGGGGCCTGCAGTTCTTC.